The 5 T cell receptor beta chains presented below share a single source sample, sequenced in a study of blood T cell repertoires in COVID-19. The method was immunoSEQ multiplex PCR; TCRdb's version includes in-frame clones alone and lacks a portion of them. The table includes 180,000 or so clones, roughly 89% detected once. Sequencing was carried out using peripheral blood. These receptors were taken from a man aged 45 to 65 with acute or convalescent COVID-19.

This clone was picked up one time. The chain links TRBV11-1 to TRBJ1-1; 7 bases map to TRBD1. V lost 1 base to trimming and J lost 2 bases; unmatched junction nucleotides: 4. Per germline, CDR1 SGHAT and CDR2 FQDESV (reference sequence). The length of the CDR3 is 15 residues. The CDR3 is CASSLEDRENTEAFF. DNA of the CDR3: TGTGCCAGCAGCTTAGAAGACAGGGAAAACACTGAAGCTTTCTTT.

The chain uses TRBV7-6 and TRBJ1-2, with TRBD1 as a possible D gene (5 bases). The CDR3 sequence is 13 residues long. CDR1 and CDR2 (germline): SGHVS, FNYEAQ. V lost 4 bases, J lost 7 bases, and 13 bases lay in between. Here the CDR3 DNA reads TGTGCCAGCAGCTCGACAGCCACGGGTGGCTACACCTTC. As protein: CASSSTATGGYTF. The whole variable domain, remainder taken from reference TRBV7-6 and TRBJ1-2, is GAGVSQSPRYKVTKRGQDVALRCDPISGHVSLYWYRQALGQGPEFLTYFNYEAQQDKSGLPNDRFSAERPEGSISTLTIQRTEQRDSAMYRCASSSTATGGYTFGSGTRLTVV.

The DNA of the CDR3 is TGTGCCAGCAGCTCCGTCTACGAGCAGTACTTC. Protein sequence: CASSSVYEQYF. This chain connects TRBV7-8 to TRBJ2-7; D is ambiguous. The V gene's germline CDR1 is SGHVS and CDR2 FQNEAQ. The CDR3 has 11 residues. Trimming took off 4 bases at V and 3 bases at J, with 4 bases between the two ends.

V is TRBV7-2 and J is TRBJ2-5, with D perhaps TRBD1 (5 bases). V lost 7 bases and J lost 9, with 18 bases in between. The germline gives CDR1 SGHTA, CDR2 FQGNSA. CDR3 length: 13 residues. CDR3 bases: TGTGCCAGCACCGATAGGTGGGGCACGGCCCAGTACTTC. Amino acids: CASTDRWGTAQYF.

On this clone: The same CDR3 arises from other DNA sequences in this sample as well. The J gene is TRBJ1-2, the V gene TRBV29-1; tentative D call: TRBD1 (6 bases). Germline CDR1 is SQVTM and CDR2 is ANQGSEA. V gave up 6 bases and J gave up 3 bases, with 11 bases separating them. The CDR3 consists of 12 residues. The CDR3 spells CSVAQGDYGYTF. Written as DNA, the CDR3 is TGCAGCGTCGCACAGGGTGACTATGGCTACACCTTC.